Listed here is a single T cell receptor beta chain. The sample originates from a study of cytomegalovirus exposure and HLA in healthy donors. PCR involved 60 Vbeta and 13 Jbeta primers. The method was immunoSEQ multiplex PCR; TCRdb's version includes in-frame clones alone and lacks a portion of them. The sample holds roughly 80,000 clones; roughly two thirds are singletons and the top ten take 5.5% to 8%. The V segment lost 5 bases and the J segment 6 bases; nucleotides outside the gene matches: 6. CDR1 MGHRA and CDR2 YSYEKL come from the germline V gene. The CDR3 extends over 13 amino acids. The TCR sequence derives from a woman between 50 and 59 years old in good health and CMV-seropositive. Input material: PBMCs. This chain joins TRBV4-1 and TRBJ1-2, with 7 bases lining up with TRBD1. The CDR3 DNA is TGCGCCAGCAGCTTTACAGGGGAGGATGGCTACACCTTC. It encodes CASSFTGEDGYTF.